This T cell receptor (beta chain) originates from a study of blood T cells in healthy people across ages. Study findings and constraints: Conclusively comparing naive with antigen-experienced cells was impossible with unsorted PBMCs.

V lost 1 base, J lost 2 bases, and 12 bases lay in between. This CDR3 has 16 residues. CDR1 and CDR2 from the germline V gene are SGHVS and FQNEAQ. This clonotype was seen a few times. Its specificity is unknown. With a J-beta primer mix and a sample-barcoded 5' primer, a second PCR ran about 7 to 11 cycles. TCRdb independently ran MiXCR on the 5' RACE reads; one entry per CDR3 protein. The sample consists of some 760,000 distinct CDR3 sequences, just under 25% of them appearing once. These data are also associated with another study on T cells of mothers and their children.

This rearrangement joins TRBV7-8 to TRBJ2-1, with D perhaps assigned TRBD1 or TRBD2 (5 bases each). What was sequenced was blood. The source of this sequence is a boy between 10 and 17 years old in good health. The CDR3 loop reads CASSLVGGSPYNEQFF. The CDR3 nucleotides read TGTGCCAGCAGCTTAGTTGGGGGTAGCCCCTACAATGAGCAGTTCTTC.